These 14 T cell receptor beta chains share one sample of origin, sequenced in a study of blood T cell repertoires in COVID-19 (dated by TCRdb to about 2020). The library was produced with the immunoSEQ multiplex PCR assay. The table was pulled from immuneACCESS by TCRdb, which kept in-frame rearrangements only. Such tables lose some clones; where checked, under half of the loss comes from unresolved V genes, and the rest has no known cause. Counted in this sample were some 240,000 clones; under 90% of them appeared once. The ten most abundant clones make up approximately 4.5% of the sample. Material for sequencing was PBMCs or T cells enriched from blood (not recorded which). The receptors were sampled from a man under 40 with acute COVID-19.

This chain links TRBV27 with TRBJ1-1; 11 bases line up with TRBD1. The CDR3 is made up of 16 amino acids. The germline V gene has CDR1 MNHEY and CDR2 SMNVEV (reference sequence). V shed 5 bases, J shed 0 bases, and the junction held 5 bases outside the gene matches. The CDR3 loop reads CASSPRTGGMNTEAFF. The CDR3 DNA reads TGTGCCAGCAGTCCGCGGACAGGGGGCATGAACACTGAAGCTTTCTTT.

The chain has TRBV12-3 or TRBV12-4 and TRBJ2-5; D is unresolved. CDR3 length equals 13 residues. Between the trimmed V and J ends, which lost 3 bases and 7 bases, there was a span of 12 bases. Here the CDR3 reads CASSFLNPVTQYF. CDR3 sequence (DNA): TGTGCCAGCAGTTTTTTGAACCCAGTGACCCAGTACTTC.

The rearrangement links TRBV7-9 to TRBJ2-1; TRBD2 is a possible D gene (6 bases). This CDR3 spans 15 amino acids. The germline V gene has CDR1 SEHNR and CDR2 FQNEAQ (reference sequence). Trimming left V 6 bases short and J 3 bases short, with 15 bases between. The CDR3 loop reads CASRSARDIYNEQFF. CDR3 bases: TGTGCCAGCAGATCAGCGCGGGATATCTACAATGAGCAGTTCTTC.

The chain is built from TRBV2 and TRBJ2-1, with D perhaps matching TRBD1 (6 bases). This CDR3 spans 13 amino acids. Trimming stripped 3 bases from V and 8 bases from J, with 11 bases between. CDR1 SNHLY and CDR2 FYNNEI come from the germline V gene. DNA for the CDR3: TGTGCCAGCAGTGAGTCCAGGGGCCATGAGCAGTTCTTC. Protein product: CASSESRGHEQFF.

The chain uses TRBV28 and TRBJ2-7, with TRBD2 identical over 12 bases. J lost 0 bases, V lost 4 bases, and 7 bases had no gene match. The germline CDR1 and CDR2 sequences are MDHEN and SYDVKM. The CDR3 is 17 amino acids. CDR3 nucleotides: TGTGCCAGCAGTTCCCCTCGGACTAGCGGGGCCTCCTACGAGCAGTACGTC. Translating gives CASSSPRTSGASYEQYV.

This clone was counted between two and nine times. The rearrangement uses TRBV28 and TRBJ1-4, with D perhaps TRBD1 (5 bases). CDR3 length equals 15 residues. Germline CDR1 is MDHEN and CDR2 is SYDVKM. Trimming shortened V by 5 bases and J by 3 bases, and 13 bases separated the two germline ends. Here the CDR3 DNA reads TGTGCCAGCAGTCCCTCTGGGGCGGCTAATGAAAAACTGTTTTTT. Its translation: CASSPSGAANEKLFF.

This chain connects TRBV7-2 to TRBJ2-3; 8 nucleotides agree with TRBD2. The CDR3 is 16 amino acids. CDR1 SGHTA and CDR2 FQGNSA come from the germline V gene. V shed 4 bases and J 7 bases; nucleotides not matched to a gene: 13. The CDR3 spells CASSSGLARSGHTQYF. CDR3 DNA sequence: TGTGCCAGCAGCTCCGGACTAGCTCGTTCAGGGCATACGCAGTATTTT.

The chain has TRBV7-8 and TRBJ1-4; D is uncertain. The CDR3 is 14 residues long. The V end lost 5 bases, the J end lost 5 bases, and 12 bases lay between the germline ends. Germline CDR1 SGHVS, CDR2 FQNEAQ. As DNA, the CDR3 is TGTGCCAGCAGCCCCCGGGTAAACAATGAAAAACTGTTTTTT. Residues: CASSPRVNNEKLFF. The whole variable domain, remainder taken from reference TRBV7-8 and TRBJ1-4, is GAGVSQSPRYKVAKRGQDVALRCDPISGHVSLFWYQQALGQGPEFLTYFQNEAQLDKSGLPSDRFFAERPEGSVSTLKIQRTQQEDSAVYLCASSPRVNNEKLFFGSGTQLSVL.

The chain links TRBV5-8 to TRBJ2-5; 12 bases align to TRBD2. V shed 0 bases, J shed 3 bases, and the junction held 6 bases outside the gene matches. Germline V gene data show CDR1 as SGHTS and CDR2 as YDEGEE. The CDR3 has 17 amino acids. This CDR3 reads CASSLETSGRLEETQYF. The CDR3 nucleotides are TGTGCCAGCAGCTTGGAGACTAGCGGGAGATTAGAAGAGACCCAGTACTTC.

The J gene is TRBJ1-5, the V gene TRBV29-1; D gene uncertain. Germline V gives CDR1 SQVTM, CDR2 ANQGSEA. The CDR3 spans 12 residues. V lost 4 bases and J lost 0, with 4 bases in between. Written as DNA, the CDR3 is TGCAGCGTTGGTAATAGCAATCAGCCCCAGCATTTT. It encodes CSVGNSNQPQHF.

CDR3 sequence: CASGLTRLAVTFSQFF. The DNA of the CDR3 is TGTGCTAGTGGTTTGACGCGACTAGCGGTGACCTTCTCGCAGTTCTTC. V usage is TRBV12-5 and J usage is TRBJ2-1; 9 positions agree with TRBD2. The germline V gene has CDR1 LGHNT and CDR2 FRNRAP. V dropped 2 bases and J dropped 12; count of bases not matched to a gene: 14. CDR3 length: 16 amino acids. The full variable domain, rest sourced from reference TRBV12-5 and TRBJ2-1, is DARVTQTPRHKVTEMGQEVTMRCQPILGHNTVFWYRQTMMQGLELLAYFRNRAPLDDSGMPKDRFSAEMPDATLATLKIQPSEPRDSAVYFCASGLTRLAVTFSQFFGPGTRLTVL.

The rearrangement joins TRBV28 to TRBJ2-6; D not certain. V was trimmed by 6 bases and J by 2 bases, leaving 11 bases between them. CDR1 and CDR2 from the germline V gene are MDHEN and SYDVKM. The CDR3 has 15 amino acids. This CDR3 reads CASSRIRAGANVLTF. The CDR3 coding sequence is TGTGCCAGCAGCAGAATTCGGGCTGGGGCCAACGTCCTGACTTTC.

This chain uses TRBV28 with TRBJ1-1; the match to TRBD1 covers 12 bases. Germline V lookup: CDR1 MDHEN, CDR2 SYDVKM. The V segment lost 6 bases and the J segment 5 bases; nucleotides outside the gene matches: 7. CDR3 length equals 15 residues. CDR3 DNA sequence: TGTGCCAGCAGGGGCGGGGACAGGGGGCTTACTGAAGCTTTCTTT. This sequence encodes CASRGGDRGLTEAFF.

This clone was detected once. The chain has TRBV6-5 and TRBJ2-2, with no clear D. Germline V lookup: CDR1 MNHEY, CDR2 SVGAGI. Between the trimmed V and J ends, which lost 10 bases and 0 bases, there was a span of 9 bases. This CDR3 is 13 amino acids long. The CDR3 DNA is TGTGCCACCCTAGAGGCGAACACCGGGGAGCTGTTTTTT. This gives the protein CATLEANTGELFF.